These 24 T cell receptor beta chains were all obtained from the same sample, sequenced in a study of PD-1 blockade in mismatch repair-deficient tumors. TCRdb's copy holds only in-frame clones and misses some; the assay was immunoSEQ multiplex PCR. The data show some 120,000 clones, with 85% to 90% seen just once and approximately 12% held by the top ten. The sequencing here drew on peripheral blood, taken 44 weeks after starting pembrolizumab. These receptors came from an adult with mismatch repair-deficient cancer.

The chain carries TRBV27 and TRBJ2-2; 9 nucleotides line up with TRBD1. CDR1 and CDR2 (germline): MNHEY, SMNVEV (reference sequence). V shed 1 base, J shed 5 bases, and the junction held 11 bases outside the gene matches. This CDR3 is built from 18 residues. The CDR3 nucleotides read TGTGCCAGCAGTTTATTATTACCGACAGGGGGTGGGACCGGGGAGCTGTTTTTT. This translates into CASSLLLPTGGGTGELFF.

This chain joins TRBV6-6 and TRBJ2-3; 7 positions match TRBD1. Trimming removed 5 bases from V and 2 bases from J; junction bases left unmatched: 7. Germline CDR1 MNHNY, CDR2 SVGAGI (reference sequence). The CDR3 runs to 15 residues. The CDR3 DNA reads TGTGCCAGCAGTCCGAGGACAGGAGTCACAGATACGCAGTATTTT. Protein sequence: CASSPRTGVTDTQYF.

This chain joins TRBV11-2 and TRBJ2-7; TRBD2 agrees at 8 bases. The germline CDR1 and CDR2 sequences are SGHAT and FQNNGV. CDR3 length: 19 residues. V lost 0 bases and J lost 1; bases outside the gene matches: 14. The DNA of the CDR3 is TGTGCCAGCAGCTTAGATTGGTATGCGGGAGGAGGAAAATCCTACGAGCAGTACTTC. This gives the protein CASSLDWYAGGGKSYEQYF. Full variable domain (remainder filled in from reference TRBV11-2 and TRBJ2-7): EAGVAQSPRYKIIEKRQSVAFWCNPISGHATLYWYQQILGQGPKLLIQFQNNGVVDDSQLPKDRFSAERLKGVDSTLKIQPAKLEDSAVYLCASSLDWYAGGGKSYEQYFGPGTRLTVT.

This chain joins TRBV7-9 and TRBJ2-7, with D perhaps TRBD1 (6 bases). The V end was cut by 4 bases, the J end by 3 bases, with 22 bases between. The CDR3 has 17 amino acids. From germline, CDR1 is SEHNR and CDR2 FQNEAQ (reference sequence). CDR3 in amino acids: CASSSNPGGGWGYEQYF. The CDR3 nucleotides read TGTGCCAGCAGCTCCAACCCTGGGGGCGGATGGGGCTACGAGCAGTACTTC.

The J gene is TRBJ2-7, the V gene TRBV6-1; D is unresolved. V shed 3 bases and J shed 1 base, with 4 bases lying between them. CDR3 size: 12 residues. Per the germline V gene, CDR1 is MNHNS and CDR2 is SASEGT. The CDR3 DNA sequence: TGTGCCAGCAGTGATCTATCCTACGAGCAGTACTTC. Translating gives CASSDLSYEQYF.

On this clone: One end of the junction varies from germline; a read error may be responsible. The chain links TRBV2 to TRBJ2-3; unclear D gene. The CDR3 contains 13 residues. Germline V gene sequence: CDR1 SNHLY, CDR2 FYNNEI. Written as DNA, the CDR3 is TGTACCAGCAGTCGGGTATCCACAGATACGCAGTATTTT. It encodes CTSSRVSTDTQYF. The full variable domain, with the rest looked up from reference TRBV2 and TRBJ2-3, is EPEVTQTPSHQVTQMGQEVILRCVPISNHLYFYWYRQILGQKVEFLVSFYNNEISEKSEIFDDQFSVERPDGSNFTLKIRSTKLEDSAMYFCTSSRVSTDTQYFGPGTRLTVL.

The chain joins TRBV18 to TRBJ2-7, with D perhaps matching TRBD2 (5 bases). V lost 1 base and J 2 bases, leaving 9 bases between the germline ends. The V gene's germline CDR1 is KGHSH and CDR2 LQKENI. The CDR3 runs to 14 residues. DNA for the CDR3: TGTGCCAGCTCACCACGTGAGGGTCCCTACGAGCAGTACTTC. Amino acids: CASSPREGPYEQYF.

The chain has TRBV5-1 and TRBJ2-1; TRBD1 might be the D (5 bases). Germline values: CDR1 SGHRS, CDR2 YFSETQ. Trimming removed 0 bases at V and 3 bases at J, with 7 bases between. CDR3 length: 14 residues. The CDR3 here is CASSLGTFYNEQFF. As DNA, the CDR3 is TGCGCCAGCAGCTTGGGGACATTCTACAATGAGCAGTTCTTC.

The chain links TRBV18 to TRBJ2-5, with D possibly being TRBD2 (6 bases). Germline CDR1 is KGHSH and CDR2 is LQKENI. The CDR3 has 14 amino acids. V gave up 4 bases and J gave up 1 base, with 10 bases separating them. The chain's CDR3 is CASSLTLAQETQYF. Written as DNA, the CDR3 is TGTGCCAGCTCACTAACACTAGCCCAAGAGACCCAGTACTTC.

The chain recombines TRBV7-6 with TRBJ1-1; D uncertain. The V gene lost 5 bases and the J gene lost 3 bases, with 10 bases spanning the gap. This CDR3 has 13 residues. Germline V gene sequence: CDR1 SGHVS, CDR2 FNYEAQ. The CDR3 DNA reads as TGTGCCAGCAGCCAATATGTGGACACTGAAGCTTTCTTT. Protein: CASSQYVDTEAFF.

V is TRBV7-7 and J is TRBJ1-5, with unresolved D. From germline, CDR1 is SSHAT and CDR2 FNYEAQ (reference sequence). The V gene lost 8 bases and the J gene lost 0 bases, with 11 bases spanning the gap. CDR3 length: 14 residues. The CDR3 loop reads CASPGGYSNQPQHF. Here the CDR3 DNA reads TGTGCCAGCCCCGGAGGGTATAGCAATCAGCCCCAGCATTTT.

In nucleotides, the CDR3 is TGCAGCGCCGCGGGGGGCTACGAGCAGTACTTC. It encodes CSAAGGYEQYF. The chain couples TRBV29-1 to TRBJ2-7; 8 nucleotides line up with TRBD2. J lost 3 bases, V lost 7 bases, and 2 bases had no gene match. Germline CDR1 is SQVTM and CDR2 is ANQGSEA. The CDR3 totals 11 residues.

CDR3 nucleotides: TGTGCCAGCAGCAAAACCCCGACTGACCCCACTGAAGCTTTCTTT. This gives the protein CASSKTPTDPTEAFF. This chain links TRBV21-1 with TRBJ1-1. TRBV21-1 is a listed pseudogene. The CDR3 contains 15 residues.

The V call is TRBV5-1, the J call TRBJ2-7, with D uncertain. From germline, CDR1 is SGHRS and CDR2 YFSETQ. V was clipped by 0 bases and J by 0 bases, with 7 bases between them. This CDR3 has 14 amino acids. CDR3 sequence: CASSLVGHSYEQYF. The CDR3 nucleotides are TGCGCCAGCAGCTTGGTGGGCCACTCCTACGAGCAGTACTTC.

The CDR3 protein is CASSPHSGRATDTQYF. In nucleotides, the CDR3 is TGTGCCAGCAGCCCCCATAGCGGGAGGGCCACAGATACGCAGTATTTT. The chain employs TRBV13 and TRBJ2-3; 11 bases are shared with TRBD2. Germline V gene data show CDR1 as PRHDT and CDR2 as FYEKMQ (reference sequence). J was trimmed by 2 bases and V by 5 bases; bases with no gene match: 6. The CDR3 contains 16 residues.

The chain's CDR3 is CASSQGTDTEAFF. CDR3 DNA sequence: TGCGCCAGCAGCCAAGGGACAGACACTGAAGCTTTCTTT. The V and J genes are TRBV4-1 and TRBJ1-1; the D gene is possibly TRBD1 (6 bases). V lost 1 base, J lost 3 bases, and 6 bases lay in between. This CDR3 comprises 13 residues. Per germline, CDR1 MGHRA and CDR2 YSYEKL.

Written as DNA, the CDR3 is TGTGCCAGCAGTGACAGCAATCAGCCCCAGCATTTT. It encodes CASSDSNQPQHF. The chain combines TRBV2 with TRBJ1-5; no definite D call. CDR1 is SNHLY, CDR2 FYNNEI, per germline. Trimming took 3 bases from V and 1 from J, leaving 1 base between them. The CDR3 sequence is 12 residues long.

The gene calls are TRBV15 and TRBJ2-7; TRBD2 might be the D (5 bases). The germline V and J ends were trimmed by 0 bases and 1 base, with 13 bases remaining between them. The V gene's germline CDR1 is LNHNV and CDR2 YYDKDF (reference sequence). CDR3 length: 16 amino acids. DNA for the CDR3: TGTGCCACCAGCAGAGATGAGGGCGCCTGGTCCTACGAGCAGTACTTC. This gives the protein CATSRDEGAWSYEQYF.

CDR3 coding DNA: TGTGCCAGCAGTTTGGGGCCAGGGGCAGGAGGGCCAGATACGCAGTATTTT. This sequence encodes CASSLGPGAGGPDTQYF. The chain carries TRBV13 and TRBJ2-3, with D perhaps assigned TRBD1 or TRBD2 (6 bases each). In germline, CDR1 is PRHDT, CDR2 FYEKMQ (reference sequence). Trimming removed 6 bases from V and 4 bases from J, with 23 bases in between. The length of the CDR3 is 17 residues.

This clone was recorded only once. The CDR3 loop reads CASSTGTGWSYEQYF. CDR3 bases: TGTGCCAGTAGTACTGGGACAGGGTGGAGCTACGAGCAGTACTTC. The chain couples TRBV19 to TRBJ2-7, with 9 bases matching TRBD1. The CDR3 spans 15 residues. The V gene end was trimmed by 4 bases and the J gene end by 3 bases; junction bases not matched to a gene: 7. Germline V lookup: CDR1 LNHDA, CDR2 SQIVND (reference sequence).

V usage is TRBV10-3 and J usage is TRBJ2-5, with no clear D. The ends were cut back, 4 bases at V and 1 base at J, with 7 bases in the middle. Germline V gene data show CDR1 as ENHRY and CDR2 as SYGVKD. The CDR3 is 13 amino acids. The CDR3 nucleotides are TGTGCCATCAGTGCCTTACTCCAAGAGACCCAGTACTTC. Translated: CAISALLQETQYF.

The chain couples TRBV20-1 to TRBJ2-1, with a weak D call TRBD2 (6 bases). V gave up 3 bases and J gave up 8 bases, with 8 bases separating them. Germline V gene lookup returns CDR1 DFQATT and CDR2 SNEGSKA (reference sequence). CDR3 length: 11 residues. The CDR3 DNA is TGCAGTGCTAGTATAGCGGATGAGCAGTTCTTC. Protein product: CSASIADEQFF.

The chain links TRBV28 to TRBJ2-7, with 9 bases lining up with TRBD1. The V gene's germline CDR1 is MDHEN and CDR2 SYDVKM. The CDR3 loop spans 16 amino acids. J gave up 1 base and V 5 bases, and 9 bases lay outside the gene matches. Here the CDR3 reads CASSPAPGQGSYEQYF. DNA for the CDR3: TGTGCCAGCAGTCCAGCCCCGGGACAGGGATCCTACGAGCAGTACTTC.

This clone was detected only once. This chain uses TRBV7-6 with TRBJ2-1; D is unresolved. This CDR3 spans 14 amino acids. Trimming removed 1 base at V and 7 bases at J, with 11 bases between. The germline V gene encodes CDR1 SGHVS and CDR2 FNYEAQ. The CDR3 region has the DNA TGTGCCAGCAGCTTAGATGTAGGGTTAAATGAGCAGTTCTTC. This encodes CASSLDVGLNEQFF.